This TCR beta chain was captured by sequencing in a study of CD8 T cells in Susac syndrome (dated by TCRdb to between 2018 and 2021). For the study in its entirety: Among the Susac syndrome patients who were sequenced, clinically active disease was present in about six and clinical remission was observed in fewer than 10. At the time of blood withdrawal, Susac syndrome patients were either therapy-naive, taking corticosteroids (with some also receiving IVIg), or on IVIg alone. Whether CD8+ T cell activation and differentiation in Susac syndrome was antigen driven was tested using repertoire sequencing.

Peripheral blood CD8+ and CD4+ T cells from healthy donors, Susac syndrome patients and multiple sclerosis patients were profiled using high-throughput TCR beta sequencing. The Susac syndrome patients fulfilled recently defined diagnostic criteria for definite or probable disease. Bulk CD8+ and CD4+ T cells were purified by magnetic negative isolation, whereas CD8+ TEMRA cells were enriched by FACS. Blood was drawn into EDTA tubes, processed within 24 hours, and PBMCs were isolated by density gradient centrifugation. PBMCs intended for TCR sequencing were cryopreserved in liquid nitrogen and were subsequently thawed in a 37 degrees C water bath. The sorted or isolated CD4+, CD8+ and CD8+ TEMRA cells had a purity of 90% or higher. V is reduced by 7 bases and J by 0 bases, leaving a spacing of 16 bases between them. The germline V gene gives CDR1 as SQVTM and CDR2 as ANQGSEA. From the cysteine through the phenylalanine, the CDR3 covers 15 amino acids. The DNA shown is the 45-base CDR3, in frame from base 1.

RNA was extracted using the RNeasy kit, and roughly 0.45 to 1 ug of the RNA was reverse transcribed with random hexamers. The immunoSEQ multiplex PCR assay, which covers 54 Vbeta and 13 Jbeta segments, was used to amplify TCR beta CDR3 regions. To correct PCR amplification bias, a synthetic template baseline was used for both primer optimization and computational correction. As for the original processing: Reads were annotated to V, D and J genes per IMGT and analyzed with immunoSEQ Analyzer, keeping only productive sequences. Clonality was calculated as one minus the Shannon entropy normalized by log2 of the number of productive unique sequences. Public and private clones were assessed among the 100 most prevalent clones of each patient and control. Clones were defined as Susac-specific when absent from the healthy and MS cohorts, from approximately 970 published viral clones and from other ImmuneACCESS disease sequences. Through fastp at Q25 and MiXCR, TCRdb rebuilt clones from the public reads, retaining in-frame beta chains. Each entry merges the rows of one CDR3 protein and shows their most common DNA and genes. TCRdb assigned the V and J calls; the authors' analysis was not used. This sample gives under 200,000 distinct CDR3 sequences in total; roughly 94% of them show up just once. The ten largest account for 0.12% of the sample.

Turning to this clonotype: The antigen it recognizes is unknown. Qualities for individual bases were not recorded, and no much larger clone is one base off.

Findings and caveats that apply to the study as a whole: No clonal expansion was detected in the CD4+ T cell repertoire of Susac syndrome patients. The number of individuals in the TCR sequencing and HLA analysis was acknowledged as relatively small.

The TCR sequence derives from a human donor with Susac syndrome. The sequence links TRBV29-1 to TRBJ2-1, with a weak D call of TRBD1 (5 bases match). Sequencing was performed on CD4+ T cells from PBMCs. The nucleotide sequence reads TGCAGCGCCAAGGGGCCTGTCAGCTCCTACAATGAGCAGTTCTTC. Its protein is CSAKGPVSSYNEQFF.